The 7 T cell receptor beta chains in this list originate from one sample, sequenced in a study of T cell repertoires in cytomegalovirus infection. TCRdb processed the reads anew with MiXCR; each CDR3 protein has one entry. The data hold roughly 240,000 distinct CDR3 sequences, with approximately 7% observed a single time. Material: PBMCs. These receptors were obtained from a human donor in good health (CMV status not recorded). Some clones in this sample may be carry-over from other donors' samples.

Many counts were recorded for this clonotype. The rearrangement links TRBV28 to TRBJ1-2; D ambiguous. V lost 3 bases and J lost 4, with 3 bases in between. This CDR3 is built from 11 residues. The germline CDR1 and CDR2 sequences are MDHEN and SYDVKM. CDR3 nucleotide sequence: TGTGCCAGCAGTTTCGGCTATGGCTACACCTTC. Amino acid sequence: CASSFGYGYTF.

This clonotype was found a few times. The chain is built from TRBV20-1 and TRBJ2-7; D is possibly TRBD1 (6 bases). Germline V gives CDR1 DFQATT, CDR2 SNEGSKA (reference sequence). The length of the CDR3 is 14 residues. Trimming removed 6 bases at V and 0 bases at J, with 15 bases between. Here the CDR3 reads CSAQDRQNSYEQYF. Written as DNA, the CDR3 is TGCAGTGCCCAGGACAGACAAAACTCCTACGAGCAGTACTTC.

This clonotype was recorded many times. CDR3 in DNA: TGCAGTGCTAGACCCGACAGCTCCTCTGGAAACACCATATATTTT. Its protein is CSARPDSSSGNTIYF. V is TRBV20-1 and J is TRBJ1-3; D is perhaps TRBD1 (5 bases). Trimming pared 2 bases from V and 0 bases from J, leaving 11 bases between. The CDR3 spans 15 residues. The germline gives CDR1 DFQATT, CDR2 SNEGSKA (reference sequence).

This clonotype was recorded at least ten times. CDR3 in amino acids: CASSTDTQYF. As DNA, the CDR3 is TGTGCCAGCAGCACAGATACGCAGTATTTT. The J gene is TRBJ2-3, the V gene TRBV7-8; D is uncertain. V was cut by 5 bases and J by 3 bases, with 0 bases left in between. In germline, CDR1 is SGHVS, CDR2 FQNEAQ. The CDR3 is 10 residues long.

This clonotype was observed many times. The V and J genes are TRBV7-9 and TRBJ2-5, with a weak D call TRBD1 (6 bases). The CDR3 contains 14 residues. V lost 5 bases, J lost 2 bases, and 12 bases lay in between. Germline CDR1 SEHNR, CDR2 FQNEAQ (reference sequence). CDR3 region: CASSRGHKQETQYF. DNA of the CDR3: TGTGCCAGCAGCCGGGGACACAAACAAGAGACCCAGTACTTC. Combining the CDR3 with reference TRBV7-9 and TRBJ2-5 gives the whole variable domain DTGVSQNPRHKITKRGQNVTFRCDPISEHNRLYWYRQTLGQGPEFLTYFQNEAQLEKSRLLSDRFSAERPKGSFSTLEIQRTEQGDSAMYLCASSRGHKQETQYFGPGTRLLVL.

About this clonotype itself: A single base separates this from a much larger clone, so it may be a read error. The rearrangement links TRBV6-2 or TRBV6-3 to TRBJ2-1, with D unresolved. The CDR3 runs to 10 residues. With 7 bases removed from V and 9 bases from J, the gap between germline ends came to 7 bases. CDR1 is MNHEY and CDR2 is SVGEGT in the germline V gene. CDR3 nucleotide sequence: TGTGCCAGCAATTGGGGTGAGCAGTTCTTC. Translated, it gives CASNWGEQFF.

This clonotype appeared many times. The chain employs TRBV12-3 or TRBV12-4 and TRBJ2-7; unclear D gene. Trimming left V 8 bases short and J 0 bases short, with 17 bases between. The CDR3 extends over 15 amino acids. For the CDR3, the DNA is TGTGCCAGCGCGGCCACCAAAAAAGCCTCCTACGAGCAGTACTTC. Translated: CASAATKKASYEQYF.